One sample yielded the 6 T cell receptor beta chains listed below, sequenced in a study of shared clonotypes between healthy human individuals. Positive CCR7 selection of CD45RO-negative cells yielded the naive CD8 cells, and terminally differentiated effector memory CD45RA+ cells were excluded. Sequenced by immunoSEQ multiplex PCR; TCRdb stores in-frame clones only, minus some. Of millions of clones in the sample, about 92% were seen once. Material: naive CD8+ T cells from PBMCs. The receptor set was obtained from a man aged 18 to 29 in good health. Some clones in this sample may be carry-over from other donors' samples.

The chain carries TRBV28 and TRBJ1-2; 11 nucleotides line up with TRBD1. This CDR3 has 15 residues. Losses at the gene ends were 6 bases for V and 3 bases for J; bases not matched to a gene: 6. Germline V gene lookup returns CDR1 MDHEN and CDR2 SYDVKM. CDR3 in DNA: TGTGCCAGCAGGGGACAGGGGGAGGTTGACTATGGCTACACCTTC. It is translated as CASRGQGEVDYGYTF.

V usage is TRBV9 and J usage is TRBJ2-1; D may be TRBD2 (5 bases). The CDR3 runs to 15 residues. The germline V gene encodes CDR1 SGDLS and CDR2 YYNGEE. The V gene lost 3 bases and the J gene lost 0 bases, with 10 bases spanning the gap. CDR3 sequence: CASSGTRDSYNEQFF. CDR3 bases: TGTGCCAGCAGCGGGACTCGAGACTCCTACAATGAGCAGTTCTTC.

The V call is TRBV2, the J call TRBJ2-7; 8 nucleotides match TRBD1. CDR1 is SNHLY and CDR2 is FYNNEI in the germline V gene. The length of the CDR3 is 15 residues. J was trimmed by 0 bases and V by 4 bases; bases with no gene match: 5. The DNA for the CDR3 is TGTGCCAGCAGTGGATCGACAGGGGTCTCCTACGAGCAGTACTTC. Translation gives CASSGSTGVSYEQYF.

J is TRBJ2-3 and V is TRBV28, with D possibly TRBD1 on 5 matching bases. This CDR3 region has 14 residues. The germline V gene has CDR1 MDHEN and CDR2 SYDVKM. Trimming left V 6 bases short and J 3 bases short, with 13 bases between. The CDR3 region has the DNA TGTGCCAGCAGGCGACGACAGAAAACAGATACGCAGTATTTT. Translated, it gives CASRRRQKTDTQYF. The full variable domain, with the rest looked up from reference TRBV28 and TRBJ2-3, is DVKVTQSSRYLVKRTGEKVFLECVQDMDHENMFWYRQDPGLGLRLIYFSYDVKMKEKGDIPEGYSVSREKKERFSLILESASTNQTSMYLCASRRRQKTDTQYFGPGTRLTVL.

The CDR3 is CASSQGSDTQYF. CDR3 nucleotide sequence: TGTGCCAGTTCCCAAGGGTCAGATACGCAGTATTTT. The chain couples TRBV19 to TRBJ2-3; D is ambiguous. Germline values: CDR1 LNHDA, CDR2 SQIVND (reference sequence). The CDR3 has 12 amino acids. V was trimmed by 8 bases and J by 4 bases, leaving 10 bases between them.

The V call is TRBV4-3, the J call TRBJ2-5, with 15 positions matching TRBD2. This CDR3 contains 15 residues. Germline assignment: CDR1 LGHNA and CDR2 YSLEER. V dropped 4 bases and J dropped 5; count of bases not matched to a gene: 2. The CDR3 sequence: CASSRGTSGRETQYF. In nucleotides, the CDR3 is TGCGCCAGCAGCCGAGGGACTAGCGGGAGGGAGACCCAGTACTTC.